This T cell receptor (beta chain) was retrieved from a study of T cells in women clearing cervical HPV infection. For the study at large: Controls gave blood once infection was undetectable; cases at lesion identification. HLA type stays a possible confounder, typing being limited.

The repertoire was sequenced with immunoSEQ multiplex PCR; TCRdb's copy has only in-frame clones and lacks some. Recorded for this sample: about 40,000 clones. About this clone: Coverage ceases 3 residues before the CDR3 finishes, and the germline J gene fills in the end.

The CDR3 totals 20 residues. Germline loops: CDR1 LNHDA, CDR2 SQIVND (reference sequence). J was trimmed by 1 base and V by 3 bases; bases with no gene match: 18. The chain recombines TRBV19 with TRBJ2-7; 10 nucleotides match TRBD1. This clonotype originated in a woman between 18 and 69 years old with a cervical HPV16 infection that either progressed to CIN3+ or cleared (not recorded which). Sample: blood buffy coat. Partial CDR3 DNA: TGTGCCAGTAGTATGCCGTCCTCCGGGACAGGGGTAGTTAGATCCTACGAG. The encoded protein is CASSMPSSGTGVVRSYE. The whole CDR3 protein is CASSMPSSGTGVVRSYEQYF.